This is a list of T cell receptor beta chains from one sample in a study of shared clonotypes between healthy human individuals. TCRdb's copy holds only in-frame clones and misses some; the assay was immunoSEQ multiplex PCR. The table has 2,500,000 or so clones, over 85% seen once; the top ten hold over 0.12%. The specimen was naive CD4+ T cells sorted from blood. The receptors originated from a man aged 18-30 years in good health. The CDR3 runs from the conserved cysteine through the conserved F or W. The D gene is left open where the match is weak. The size entry is marked missing in some rows and otherwise reads once, few, many or a size class.

V gene: TRBV4-3; J gene: TRBJ2-3; D gene: .; clone size: .; CDR3 protein: CASSQGLSTDTQYF; CDR3 DNA: TGCGCCAGCAGCCAAGGCCTTAGCACAGATACGCAGTATTTT
V gene: TRBV11-3; J gene: TRBJ2-3; D gene: TRBD1; clone size: .; CDR3 protein: CASSLRTGASTDTQYF; CDR3 DNA: TGTGCCAGCAGCTTAAGGACAGGGGCAAGCACAGATACGCAGTATTTT
V gene: TRBV11-2; J gene: TRBJ2-7; D gene: TRBD2; clone size: .; CDR3 protein: CASSLTSGAYEQYF; CDR3 DNA: TGTGCCAGCAGCTTGACTAGCGGGGCCTACGAGCAGTACTTC
V gene: TRBV5-5; J gene: TRBJ1-6; D gene: .; clone size: .; CDR3 protein: CASSLQGNYNSPLHF; CDR3 DNA: TGTGCCAGCAGCTTACAGGGAAATTATAATTCACCCCTCCACTTT
V gene: TRBV7-9; J gene: TRBJ2-1; D gene: TRBD1; clone size: .; CDR3 protein: CASSQRGTGGNEQFF; CDR3 DNA: TGTGCCAGCAGCCAGAGGGGGACAGGGGGCAATGAGCAGTTCTTC
V gene: TRBV6-1; J gene: TRBJ1-2; D gene: .; clone size: .; CDR3 protein: CASRRTKYTF; CDR3 DNA: TGTGCCAGCAGGAGAACAAAATACACCTTC
V gene: TRBV30; J gene: TRBJ1-6; D gene: .; clone size: .; CDR3 protein: CAWSGGSYNSPLHF; CDR3 DNA: TGTGCCTGGAGTGGGGGCTCCTATAATTCACCCCTCCACTTT
V gene: TRBV4-2; J gene: TRBJ2-2; D gene: TRBD1; clone size: .; CDR3 protein: CASSQVDRDAGELFF; CDR3 DNA: TGTGCCAGCAGCCAAGTCGACAGGGACGCCGGGGAGCTGTTTTTT
V gene: TRBV21-1; J gene: TRBJ2-7; D gene: .; clone size: .; CDR3 protein: CASPRALNEQYF; CDR3 DNA: TGTGCCAGCCCCAGGGCTCTCAACGAGCAGTACTTC
V gene: TRBV16; J gene: TRBJ2-7; D gene: TRBD2; clone size: .; CDR3 protein: CASSQGPMTSGSAYEQYF; CDR3 DNA: TGTGCCAGCAGCCAAGGCCCAATGACTAGCGGGAGCGCCTACGAGCAGTACTTC
V gene: TRBV5-1; J gene: TRBJ2-3; D gene: .; clone size: .; CDR3 protein: CASSLYTVSTDTQYF; CDR3 DNA: TGCGCCAGCAGCTTGTATACAGTTAGCACAGATACGCAGTATTTT
V gene: TRBV5-5; J gene: TRBJ1-1; D gene: .; clone size: .; CDR3 protein: CASSRGLNTEAFF; CDR3 DNA: TGTGCCAGCAGCCGGGGACTGAACACTGAAGCTTTCTTT
V gene: TRBV9; J gene: TRBJ2-2; D gene: .; clone size: .; CDR3 protein: CASSVAGAVNTGELFF; CDR3 DNA: TGTGCCAGCAGCGTAGCCGGGGCGGTGAACACCGGGGAGCTGTTTTTT
V gene: TRBV18; J gene: TRBJ2-3; D gene: TRBD1; clone size: .; CDR3 protein: CASSPTGLITDTQYF; CDR3 DNA: TGTGCCAGCTCACCGACAGGGCTTATTACAGATACGCAGTATTTT
V gene: TRBV7-7; J gene: TRBJ2-5; D gene: TRBD2; clone size: .; CDR3 protein: CASSLENRGGRETQYF; CDR3 DNA: TGTGCTAGCAGCTTAGAGAATCGGGGGGGCCGAGAGACCCAGTACTTC
V gene: TRBV5-4; J gene: TRBJ1-1; D gene: TRBD1; clone size: .; CDR3 protein: CASSLLGTGGIGTEAFF; CDR3 DNA: TGTGCCAGCAGCTTGCTCGGGACAGGGGGAATTGGAACTGAAGCTTTCTTT
V gene: TRBV6-5; J gene: TRBJ1-6; D gene: TRBD1; clone size: .; CDR3 protein: CASRPMGQVNSPLHF; CDR3 DNA: TGTGCCAGCAGACCGATGGGACAGGTTAATTCACCCCTCCACTTT
V gene: TRBV5-1; J gene: TRBJ1-2; D gene: .; clone size: once; CDR3 protein: CASSSPGFYGYTF; CDR3 DNA: TGCGCCAGCAGCTCCCCTGGATTCTATGGCTACACCTTC
V gene: TRBV5-6; J gene: TRBJ2-1; D gene: .; clone size: .; CDR3 protein: CASSPRSNEQFF; CDR3 DNA: TGTGCCAGCAGCCCTAGGAGCAATGAGCAGTTCTTC
V gene: TRBV10-3; J gene: TRBJ1-2; D gene: TRBD1; clone size: .; CDR3 protein: CAISVGTELTPSNRANYGYTF; CDR3 DNA: TGTGCCATCAGTGTCGGGACAGAGCTAACTCCATCTAACAGAGCTAACTATGGCTACACCTTC
V gene: TRBV4-3; J gene: TRBJ1-3; D gene: .; clone size: .; CDR3 protein: CASSQVGGTSSGNTIYF; CDR3 DNA: TGCGCCAGCAGCCAAGTCGGGGGGACGAGCTCTGGAAACACCATATATTTT
V gene: TRBV2; J gene: TRBJ2-4; D gene: .; clone size: .; CDR3 protein: CASSTDLAKNIQYF; CDR3 DNA: TGTGCCAGCAGTACAGATTTAGCCAAAAACATTCAGTACTTC
V gene: TRBV30; J gene: TRBJ2-6; D gene: .; clone size: .; CDR3 protein: CAWTVGSGANVLTF; CDR3 DNA: TGTGCCTGGACGGTGGGCTCTGGGGCCAACGTCCTGACTTTC
V gene: TRBV5-4; J gene: TRBJ1-2; D gene: .; clone size: .; CDR3 protein: CASSLKGGYTF; CDR3 DNA: TGTGCCAGCAGCTTGAAAGGTGGCTACACCTTC
V gene: TRBV2; J gene: TRBJ2-2; D gene: TRBD2; clone size: .; CDR3 protein: CASIGTSGSTGELFF; CDR3 DNA: TGTGCCAGCATCGGGACTAGCGGGAGCACCGGGGAGCTGTTTTTT
V gene: TRBV5-1; J gene: TRBJ1-1; D gene: TRBD1; clone size: .; CDR3 protein: CASGRTGDTEAFF; CDR3 DNA: TGCGCCAGCGGAAGGACAGGCGACACTGAAGCTTTCTTT
V gene: TRBV7-9; J gene: TRBJ2-3; D gene: .; clone size: .; CDR3 protein: CASSLSGGTDTQYF; CDR3 DNA: TGTGCCAGCAGCTTATCAGGGGGCACAGATACGCAGTATTTT
V gene: TRBV18; J gene: TRBJ2-2; D gene: .; clone size: .; CDR3 protein: CASPLVQPGVGELFF; CDR3 DNA: TGTGCCAGCCCCCTGGTTCAACCGGGTGTCGGGGAGCTGTTTTTT
V gene: TRBV7-2; J gene: TRBJ1-1; D gene: TRBD1; clone size: .; CDR3 protein: CASSFYRGPTEAFF; CDR3 DNA: TGTGCCAGCAGCTTCTACAGGGGCCCAACTGAAGCTTTCTTT
V gene: TRBV10-2; J gene: TRBJ1-2; D gene: .; clone size: once; CDR3 protein: CASSESKGIGYGYTF; CDR3 DNA: TGCGCCAGCAGTGAGTCGAAGGGGATTGGCTATGGCTACACCTTC
V gene: TRBV10-3; J gene: TRBJ2-1; D gene: TRBD2; clone size: .; CDR3 protein: CAISSGTRGNEQFF; CDR3 DNA: TGTGCCATCAGCTCCGGGACTAGGGGCAATGAGCAGTTCTTC
V gene: TRBV7-2; J gene: TRBJ1-3; D gene: TRBD1; clone size: .; CDR3 protein: CASSDWTGSGNTIYF; CDR3 DNA: TGTGCCAGCAGCGACTGGACAGGCTCTGGAAACACCATATATTTT
V gene: TRBV6-1; J gene: TRBJ1-6; D gene: TRBD1; clone size: once; CDR3 protein: CASSERAGQGFSYNSPLHF; CDR3 DNA: TGTGCCAGCAGTGAAAGAGCCGGACAGGGATTTTCCTATAATTCACCCCTCCACTTT
V gene: TRBV2; J gene: TRBJ1-3; D gene: .; clone size: .; CDR3 protein: CASSEFSGVQRNTIYF; CDR3 DNA: TGTGCCAGCAGTGAATTTTCAGGAGTTCAGAGAAACACCATATATTTT